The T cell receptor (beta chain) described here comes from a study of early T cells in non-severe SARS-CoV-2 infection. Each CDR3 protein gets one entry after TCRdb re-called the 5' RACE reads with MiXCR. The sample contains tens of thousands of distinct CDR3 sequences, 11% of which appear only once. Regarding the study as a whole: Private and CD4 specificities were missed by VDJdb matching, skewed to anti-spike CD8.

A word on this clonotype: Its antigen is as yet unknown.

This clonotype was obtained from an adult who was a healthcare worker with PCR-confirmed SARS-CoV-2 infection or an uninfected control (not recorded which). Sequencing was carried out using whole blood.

In DNA form, the CDR3 reads TGCGCCAGCAGTCCCAGGGGGGGAGAGACCCAGTACTTC. It specifies CASSPRGGETQYF. The chain combines TRBV4-1 with TRBJ2-5; possibly TRBD1 or TRBD2 for D (7 bases each). V lost 6 bases and J lost 4, with 12 bases in between. Germline V gene data show CDR1 as MGHRA and CDR2 as YSYEKL. The CDR3 is made up of 13 amino acids.